This record looks at one T cell receptor (beta chain) sequence and its context. The data are from a study of T cells after yellow fever vaccination. TCRdb analysed the 5' RACE reads with MiXCR anew, one entry per CDR3 protein. Of 550,000 or so distinct CDR3 sequences in the sample, about a fifth were seen once. Germline CDR1 reads SGHKS; CDR2 reads YYEKEE (reference sequence). Trimming cost V 0 bases and J 11 bases, with 9 bases left between them. The CDR3 is 12 residues long. The sequence came from a man aged 25 to 45 who received the YFV17D yellow fever vaccine. The gene calls are TRBV5-5 and TRBJ2-4; D is undetermined. Sample: PBMCs, taken 15 days after the yellow fever booster vaccination. The CDR3 sequence: CASSLEWDFQYF. In nucleotides, the CDR3 is TGTGCCAGCAGCTTGGAATGGGATTTTCAGTACTTC.